These T cell receptor beta chains were read from a single sample in a study of blood T cell repertoires in COVID-19. Sequenced by immunoSEQ multiplex PCR; TCRdb stores in-frame clones only, minus some. Here the sample spans approximately 260,000 clones, roughly 83% being singletons. Sequencing was done on a sample of peripheral blood. The receptors come from a man aged 55 to 70 who had recovered from COVID-19. Both conserved end residues are part of each CDR3. A D gene is named only where the DNA matches it firmly. Not every row has a clone size; where given, it reads once, few, many or a size class.

V gene	D gene	clone size	J gene	CDR3 DNA	CDR3 protein
TRBV3-1/TRBV3-2	-	-	TRBJ2-4	TGTGCCAGCAGCCGAGAGACAGCCCTAGCCAAAAACATTCAGTACTTC	CASSRETALAKNIQYF
TRBV11-2	-	-	TRBJ2-1	TGTGCCAGCAGCTTAGCGGGAGTCTACAATGAGCAGTTCTTC	CASSLAGVYNEQFF
TRBV4-1	TRBD1	once	TRBJ1-2	TGCGCCAGCAGCCAAGACACAGGGGTTTCCTATGGCTACACCTTC	CASSQDTGVSYGYTF
TRBV27	-	few	TRBJ1-1	TGTGCCAGCAGGCTCAGGGGTGGGAACACTGAAGCTTTCTTT	CASRLRGGNTEAFF
TRBV7-7	TRBD2	-	TRBJ2-7	TGTGCCAGCAGCTTAGCGGCGGGAGGTTCCTACGAGCAGTACTTC	CASSLAAGGSYEQYF
TRBV7-9	-	-	TRBJ2-1	TGTGCCAGCAGCTTCAGACAGTCTGAGCAGTTCTTC	CASSFRQSEQFF
TRBV6-6	-	-	TRBJ1-6	TGTGCCAGCAGTTTTCAAGGGGGGGGAAATTCACCCCTCCACTTT	CASSFQGGGNSPLHF
TRBV5-1	TRBD2	-	TRBJ2-5	TGCGCCAGCAGCTTGGGTGCGTTAGCGGGAGTGAGGGAGACCCAGTACTTC	CASSLGALAGVRETQYF
TRBV24-1	-	-	TRBJ2-3	TGTGCCACAGGGGCCCGGGGAGGAGATACGCAGTATTTT	CATGARGGDTQYF
TRBV7-8	TRBD2	-	TRBJ2-5	TGTGCCAGCAGCTTACGGACTAGCGGGCCCCAAGAGACCCAGTACTTC	CASSLRTSGPQETQYF
TRBV6-5	TRBD1	few	TRBJ1-2	TGTGCCAGCATCGACAGGGAAAACTATGGCTACACCTTC	CASIDRENYGYTF
TRBV9	TRBD2	-	TRBJ2-3	TGTGCCAGCAGCGTAGACCCTAGCGGGGGGGCCCTTGATACGCAGTATTTT	CASSVDPSGGALDTQYF
TRBV19	TRBD2	-	TRBJ2-5	TGTGCCAGTAGACGACTAGCGGGAGGGCCGGAGGAGACCCAGTACTTC	CASRRLAGGPEETQYF
TRBV28	-	once	TRBJ2-3	TGTGCCAGCAGTTTAGGGGGGGGCGGGGCAGATACGCAGTATTTT	CASSLGGGGADTQYF
TRBV30	-	-	TRBJ1-3	TGTGCCTGGGGGAGACAAGTCTCTGGAAACACCATATATTTT	CAWGRQVSGNTIYF
TRBV7-8	TRBD2	-	TRBJ2-2	TGTGCCAGCAGCTCCTTGGGGCGGGGGGCAAACACCGGGGAGCTGTTTTTT	CASSSLGRGANTGELFF
TRBV11-2	TRBD2	-	TRBJ2-3	TGTGCCAGCAGCTTAGTACGGGAGGGCCCAAAGGAGACGCAGTATTTT	CASSLVREGPKETQYF
TRBV18	TRBD1	once	TRBJ2-2	TGTGCCAGCTCACCACGCGACAGGGGTATGGTCGGGGAGCTGTTTTTT	CASSPRDRGMVGELFF
TRBV30	TRBD2	-	TRBJ2-1	TGTGCCTGGGGTGGAATCGGACTAGCGGGGGGGCGCAATGAGCAGTTCTTC	CAWGGIGLAGGRNEQFF
TRBV5-4	-	-	TRBJ1-1	TGTGCCAGCAGCTTGGGGCAGGGTATCACTGAAGCTTTCTTT	CASSLGQGITEAFF
TRBV2	-	-	TRBJ2-5	TGTGCCAGCAGGAGGGAAGTCCAAGAGACCCAGTACTTC	CASRREVQETQYF
TRBV2	TRBD1	-	TRBJ1-5	TGTGCCAGCACCAGGGACAGGGAAGGGAGTCAGCCCCAGCATTTT	CASTRDREGSQPQHF
TRBV15	TRBD2	-	TRBJ2-5	TGTGCCACCAGAACTGGCAGCGGGAGACTCCAAGAGACCCAGTACTTC	CATRTGSGRLQETQYF
TRBV5-1	TRBD1	once	TRBJ1-2	TGCGCCAGCAGCTTTACAGGGGGCGACGGCTATGGCTACACCTTC	CASSFTGGDGYGYTF
TRBV11-1	TRBD1	-	TRBJ2-5	TGTGCCAGCAGCGACCAGGGACAGAACCAAGAGACCCAGTACTTC	CASSDQGQNQETQYF
TRBV12-5	-	once	TRBJ2-3	TGTGCTAGTGGTTTCTGGGACTCTATCACGGGAGATACGCAGTATTTT	CASGFWDSITGDTQYF
TRBV7-3	-	-	TRBJ1-1	TGTGCCAGCAGCTTTTTTTCAGGGCCCCTGAACACTGAAGCTTTCTTT	CASSFFSGPLNTEAFF
TRBV27	-	few	TRBJ1-2	TGTGCCAGCAGTTTAGGCAGGGTGGGTGGCTACACCTTC	CASSLGRVGGYTF
TRBV5-1	TRBD2	-	TRBJ2-5	TGCGCCAGCAGCTTAGGACTAGCGGGACTGGAGACCCAGTACTTC	CASSLGLAGLETQYF
TRBV28	TRBD2	-	TRBJ2-5	TGTGCCAGCAGTTTAAGCGGACTAGAGTACTTC	CASSLSGLEYF
TRBV9	-	once	TRBJ1-5	TGTGCCAGCAGCGAGCAGGGGCACAATCAGCCCCAGCATTTT	CASSEQGHNQPQHF
TRBV27	TRBD1	-	TRBJ1-6	TGTGCCAGCAGTGGCATTCAAGGGGGCTCTAATTCACCCCTCCACTTT	CASSGIQGGSNSPLHF
TRBV19	TRBD2	-	TRBJ2-1	TGTGCCAGTATGGATCGGACTAGCGGGGGTTACAATGAGCAGTTCTTC	CASMDRTSGGYNEQFF
TRBV5-1	-	-	TRBJ1-2	TGCGCCAGCAGCTCCCGACAGCTCTATGGCTACACCTTC	CASSSRQLYGYTF
TRBV6-2/TRBV6-3	-	-	TRBJ1-5	TGTGCCAGCAGTGTGACAGCCAGCAATCAGCCCCAGCATTTT	CASSVTASNQPQHF
TRBV30	-	-	TRBJ2-5	TGTGCCTGGGACCAACAGGGTCGGGAGACCCAGTACTTC	CAWDQQGRETQYF
TRBV6-1	TRBD2	once	TRBJ2-1	TGTGCCAGCAGTGAAGTTGGTAGCGGGCCCTACAATGAGCAGTTCTTC	CASSEVGSGPYNEQFF
TRBV9	TRBD2	-	TRBJ2-2	TGTGCCAGCAGAGGCAGCGGGGGAGTCACCGGGGAGCTGTTTTTT	CASRGSGGVTGELFF
TRBV5-1	-	-	TRBJ2-2	TGCGCCAGCAGCTTGGTGCAGGGAAACACCGGGGAGCTGTTTTTT	CASSLVQGNTGELFF
TRBV7-2	TRBD2	-	TRBJ2-5	TGTGCCAGCAGCCTGAGCGGGGCACAAGAGACCCAGTACTTC	CASSLSGAQETQYF
TRBV28	-	-	TRBJ2-7	TGTGCCAGCAGCTCCCCTGGCGGGACGGAGTCCTACGAGCAGTACTTC	CASSSPGGTESYEQYF
TRBV9	-	-	TRBJ1-6	TGTGCCAGCAGCGCGCGTCTTCAGGGTTATAATTCACCCCTCCACTTT	CASSARLQGYNSPLHF
TRBV6-5	-	-	TRBJ1-3	TGTGCCAGCAGTTACTCAGCGGGAAACACCATATATTTT	CASSYSAGNTIYF
TRBV11-2	TRBD2	-	TRBJ2-5	TGTGCCAGCAGCTTAGCGCGGGGAGGGCCGCTGGAGACCCAGTACTTC	CASSLARGGPLETQYF
TRBV11-2	TRBD1	-	TRBJ2-6	TGTGCCAGCAGCCTCAGGATGTGGGACAGGGTCTCTGGGGCCAACGTCCTGACTTTC	CASSLRMWDRVSGANVLTF
TRBV5-5	-	-	TRBJ1-2	TGTGCCAGCAGCCGGACAGCTGGCTACACCTTC	CASSRTAGYTF
TRBV2	TRBD2	-	TRBJ2-2	TGTGCCAGCAGTGGTAGCGGGGGGGCCGGCACCGGGGAGCTGTTTTTT	CASSGSGGAGTGELFF
TRBV2	TRBD2	once	TRBJ2-2	TGTGCCAGCAGTGAAGCCCTAGCGGGAGGGATACCCGGGGAGCTGTTTTTT	CASSEALAGGIPGELFF
TRBV30	-	-	TRBJ2-2	TGTGCCTGGAGAATGATCGGGAGCACCGGGGAGCTGTTTTTT	CAWRMIGSTGELFF
TRBV5-6	-	-	TRBJ2-2	TGTGCCAGCAGCTTGCACTCGTCATCCGGGGAGCTGTTTTTT	CASSLHSSSGELFF
TRBV24-1	-	-	TRBJ2-1	TGTGCCACCAGTGGGGGGTTGGGCAGGGGACCAAGCAATGAGCAGTTCTTC	CATSGGLGRGPSNEQFF
TRBV18	TRBD2	few	TRBJ2-7	TGTGCCAGCTCACCTTCGCGGGAGGTCGGGTATGAGCAGTACTTC	CASSPSREVGYEQYF
TRBV5-4	TRBD2	once	TRBJ2-2	TGTGCCAGCAGCTGGGAGCGGGGGGACGGGGAGCTGTTTTTT	CASSWERGDGELFF
TRBV20-1	-	-	TRBJ1-2	TGCATGACTCGGGACTATGGCTACACCTTC	CMTRDYGYTF
TRBV4-2	-	many	TRBJ2-1	TGTGCCAGCAGCCAAGCCTGGGACATGGACAATGAGCAGTTCTTC	CASSQAWDMDNEQFF